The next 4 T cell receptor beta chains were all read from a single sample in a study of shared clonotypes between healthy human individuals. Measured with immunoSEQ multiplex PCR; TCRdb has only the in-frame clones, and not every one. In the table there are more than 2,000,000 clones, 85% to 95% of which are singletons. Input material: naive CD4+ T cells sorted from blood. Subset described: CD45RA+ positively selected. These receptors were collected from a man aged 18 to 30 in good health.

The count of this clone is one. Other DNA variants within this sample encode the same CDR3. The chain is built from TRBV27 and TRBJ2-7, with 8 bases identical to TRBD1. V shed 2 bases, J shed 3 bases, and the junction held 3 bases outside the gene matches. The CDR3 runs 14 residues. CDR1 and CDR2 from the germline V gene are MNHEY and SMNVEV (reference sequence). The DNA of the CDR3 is TGTGCCAGCAGTTTAACAGGGGGAAGCTACGAGCAGTACTTC. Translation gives CASSLTGGSYEQYF.

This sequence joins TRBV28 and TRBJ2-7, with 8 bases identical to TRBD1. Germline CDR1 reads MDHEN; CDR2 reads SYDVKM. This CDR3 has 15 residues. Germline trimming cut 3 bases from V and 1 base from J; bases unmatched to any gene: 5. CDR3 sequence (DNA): TGTGCCAGCAGTTTTTCAGGGGGCTTTTCCTACGAGCAGTACTTC. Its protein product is CASSFSGGFSYEQYF. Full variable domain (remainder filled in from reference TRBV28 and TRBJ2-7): DVKVTQSSRYLVKRTGEKVFLECVQDMDHENMFWYRQDPGLGLRLIYFSYDVKMKEKGDIPEGYSVSREKKERFSLILESASTNQTSMYLCASSFSGGFSYEQYFGPGTRLTVT.

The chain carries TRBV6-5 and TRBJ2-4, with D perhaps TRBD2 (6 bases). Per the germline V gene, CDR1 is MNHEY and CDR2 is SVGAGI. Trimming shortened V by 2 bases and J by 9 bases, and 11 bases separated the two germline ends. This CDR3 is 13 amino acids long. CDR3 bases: TGTGCCAGCAGTTACGCGGAGGGTGGCATTCAGTACTTC. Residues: CASSYAEGGIQYF.

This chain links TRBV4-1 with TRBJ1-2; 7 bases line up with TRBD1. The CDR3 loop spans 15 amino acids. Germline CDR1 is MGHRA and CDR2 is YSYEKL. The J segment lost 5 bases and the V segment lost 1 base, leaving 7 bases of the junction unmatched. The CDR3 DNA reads TGCGCCAGCAGCCAAGGTTTATTGACAGGGTATGGCTACACCTTC. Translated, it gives CASSQGLLTGYGYTF.